The present TCR beta chain was sequenced within a study of blood T cell repertoires in COVID-19 (dated by TCRdb to 2020 to 2021). With respect to the entire study: The collaborator samples originated in the United States, Italy and Spain and spanned the acute and convalescent phases of COVID-19. The material from the prospective study consisted of cDNA or gDNA derived from T cells, B-cell-depleted T cells, or PBMCs. HLA class I and class II types, where available, came from metadata supplied by the sample provider rather than from assay-based typing. Nearly every sample came with metadata listing a de-identified subject ID, COVID-19 status, age in years and sex. Samples were obtained from the ongoing ImmuneRACE study (first 160 participants) and from 1,254 subjects provided by 6 global collaborators. The dataset comprised deeply sampled blood TCRbeta repertoires from subjects exposed to, actively infected with, or recovered from COVID-19. A freely available public database, intended as a resource for researchers studying the immune response to SARS-CoV-2, is where the repertoires were released.

Enrolling through a virtual design, the prospective study's participants ranged in age from roughly 18 to 95 years and lived across 20 to 30 United States geographic areas. In the prospective study, cohorts were assigned on the basis of participant-reported clinical history obtained from a screening survey and a study questionnaire. ImmuneRACE Cohort 3 recovered participants were defined by two consecutive negative NP/OP PCR tests, healthcare professional clearance, or symptom resolution. Each participant in the prospective study had whole blood, serum and a nasopharyngeal or oropharyngeal swab collected by mobile phlebotomists. Prospective study participants could optionally give additional blood draws and questionnaires over a roughly two-month period. Before DNA extraction, prospective study blood samples were shipped either frozen or at room temperature. On this clone: Its antigen is not yet known. The record has no base qualities; no much larger clone is one base away.

TCRbeta CDR3 regions were amplified from genomic DNA by means of the immunoSEQ Assay, a bias-controlled multiplex PCR. Concerning the study's data processing: The number of nucleated cells in each sample was estimated from the amplification of reference gene primers within the assay. To quantify the absolute abundance of each unique TCRbeta CDR3 rearrangement, sequence reads were collapsed and filtered. For each sample, productive Simpson clonality was calculated as the square root of Simpson's diversity index across productive rearrangements. The immuneACCESS repertoire file appears here via TCRdb, limited to in-frame rearrangements. These files lack a portion of the clones; in checked studies, under half of the deficit traces to unresolved V genes, and the cause of the others is not known. The V and J calls and clone size are taken from that table; D and trimming were inferred from the DNA. In all, the sample holds roughly 220,000 clones, and around 83% of those were seen once. The leading ten clones occupy around 6.5% of the sample.

The full study reports these points: The amount of clinical and demographic metadata varied by source and participant and was provided uncurated.

The sequencing input was PBMCs or T cells enriched from blood (not recorded which). The receptor was derived from a woman between 40 and 50 years old who had recovered from COVID-19.

The nucleotides read TGTGCCAGCAGTTCGTCAAGCAATTCACCCCTCCACTTT. Its product reads: CASSSSSNSPLHF. The rearrangement combines TRBV28 with TRBJ1-6, with the D gene uncertain. Reading from cysteine to phenylalanine, the CDR3 counts 13 amino acids. The only DNA kept is the CDR3, 39 bases in frame from the first base. Relative to germline, V is 4 bases shorter and J is 7 bases shorter, with 8 bases between their ends. The germline V gene sets CDR1 to MDHEN and CDR2 to SYDVKM.